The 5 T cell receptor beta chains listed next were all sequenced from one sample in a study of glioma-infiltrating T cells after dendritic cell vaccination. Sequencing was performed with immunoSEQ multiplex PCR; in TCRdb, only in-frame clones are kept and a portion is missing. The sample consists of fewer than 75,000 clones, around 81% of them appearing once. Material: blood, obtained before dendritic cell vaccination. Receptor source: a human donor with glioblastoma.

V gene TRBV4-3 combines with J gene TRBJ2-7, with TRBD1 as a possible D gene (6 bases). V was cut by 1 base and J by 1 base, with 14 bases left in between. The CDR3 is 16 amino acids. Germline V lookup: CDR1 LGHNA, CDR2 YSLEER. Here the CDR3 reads CASSQVSQGISYEQYF. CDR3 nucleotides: TGCGCCAGCAGCCAAGTATCTCAGGGGATTTCCTACGAGCAGTACTTC.

The CDR3 protein is CASSYRERTEAFF. CDR3 bases: TGTGCCAGCAGCTACCGGGAGCGGACTGAAGCTTTCTTT. The chain joins TRBV6-5 to TRBJ1-1; D unclear. Germline loops: CDR1 MNHEY, CDR2 SVGAGI. The CDR3 has 13 residues. Trimming removed 6 bases from V and 5 bases from J, with 13 bases in between.

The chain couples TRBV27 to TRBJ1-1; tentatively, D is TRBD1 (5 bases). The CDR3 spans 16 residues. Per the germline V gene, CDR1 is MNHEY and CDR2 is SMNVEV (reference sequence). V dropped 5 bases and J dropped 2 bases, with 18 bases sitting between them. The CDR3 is CASSPYGAGLNTEAFF. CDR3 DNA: TGTGCCAGCAGTCCCTATGGTGCAGGGCTAAACACTGAAGCTTTCTTT.

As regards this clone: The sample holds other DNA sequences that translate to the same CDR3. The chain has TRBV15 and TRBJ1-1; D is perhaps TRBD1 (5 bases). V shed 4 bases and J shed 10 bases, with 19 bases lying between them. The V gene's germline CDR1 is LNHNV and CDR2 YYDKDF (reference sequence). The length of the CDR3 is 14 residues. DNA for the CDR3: TGTGCCACCAGCATAGAAGGGCCGGTTAGGGGAGCTTTCTTT. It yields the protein CATSIEGPVRGAFF.

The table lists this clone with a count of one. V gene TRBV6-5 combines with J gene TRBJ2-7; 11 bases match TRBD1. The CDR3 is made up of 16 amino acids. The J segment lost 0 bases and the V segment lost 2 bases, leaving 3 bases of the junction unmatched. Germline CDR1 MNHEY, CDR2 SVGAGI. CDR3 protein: CASSYSGTGGSYEQYF. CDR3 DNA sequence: TGTGCCAGCAGTTACAGTGGGACAGGGGGCTCCTACGAGCAGTACTTC.